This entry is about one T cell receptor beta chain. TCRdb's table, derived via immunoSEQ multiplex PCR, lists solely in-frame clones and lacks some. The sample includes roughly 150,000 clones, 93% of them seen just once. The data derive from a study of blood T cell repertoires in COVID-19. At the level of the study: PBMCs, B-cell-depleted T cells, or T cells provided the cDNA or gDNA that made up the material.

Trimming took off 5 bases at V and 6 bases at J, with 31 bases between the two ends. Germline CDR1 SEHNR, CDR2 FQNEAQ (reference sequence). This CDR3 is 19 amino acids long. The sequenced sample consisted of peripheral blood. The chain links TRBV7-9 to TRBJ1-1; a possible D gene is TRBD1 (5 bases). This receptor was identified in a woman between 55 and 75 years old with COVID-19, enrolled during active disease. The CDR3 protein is CASSLPTFTGFSKIAEAFF. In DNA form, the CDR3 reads TGTGCCAGCAGCCTCCCAACATTTACAGGTTTTAGTAAAATCGCTGAAGCTTTCTTT.